One T cell receptor (beta chain) is described in this entry. Its antigen remains unidentified. This sample is drawn from a study of a mutant IDH1 vaccine in newly diagnosed glioma. V trimming: 3 bases; J trimming: 6 bases; junction bases outside the gene matches: 12. The CDR3 sequence is 16 residues long. Germline V gene lookup returns CDR1 MNHNS and CDR2 SASEGT. Regarding time point: week 11, during vaccination. In every dose of vaccine, 300 ug of mutant IDH1 20-mer peptide was given alongside topical imiquimod. This table comes from immunoSEQ multiplex PCR, and its TCRdb copy is limited to in-frame clones, with some not included. Here the sample spans about 130,000 clones, just under 80% being singletons.

The TCR was taken from a middle-aged man with glioma. V usage is TRBV6-1 and J usage is TRBJ2-7; 9 positions agree with TRBD2. Sequencing was performed on PBMCs, taken from a glioma patient whose treatment included an IDH1 peptide vaccine. The CDR3 reads CASSERVSGRSSEQYF. CDR3 bases: TGTGCCAGCAGTGAGCGGGTTAGCGGGAGAAGTAGCGAGCAGTACTTC.